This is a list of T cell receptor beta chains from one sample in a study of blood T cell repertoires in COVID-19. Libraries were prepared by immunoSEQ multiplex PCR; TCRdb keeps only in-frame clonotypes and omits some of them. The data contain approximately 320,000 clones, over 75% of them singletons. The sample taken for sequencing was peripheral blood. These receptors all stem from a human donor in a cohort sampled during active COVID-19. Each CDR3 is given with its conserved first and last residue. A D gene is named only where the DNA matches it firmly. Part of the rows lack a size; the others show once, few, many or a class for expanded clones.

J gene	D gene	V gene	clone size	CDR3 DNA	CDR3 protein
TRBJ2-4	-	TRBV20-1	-	TGCAGTGCCCGCTTCGGCATTCAGTACTTC	CSARFGIQYF
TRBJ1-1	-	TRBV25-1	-	TGTGCCAGCAGTGAATCCCCCCGTTCGGCTTTCTTT	CASSESPRSAFF
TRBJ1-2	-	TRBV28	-	TGTGCCAGCAGTTCCCGCTATGGCTACACCTTC	CASSSRYGYTF
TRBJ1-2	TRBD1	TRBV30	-	TGTGCCTGGAGTCAGGGGGCGCGTGGCTACACCTTC	CAWSQGARGYTF
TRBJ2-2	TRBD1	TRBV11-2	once	TGTGCCAGCAGCGGACGACAGGGTAACACCGGGGAGCTGTTTTTT	CASSGRQGNTGELFF
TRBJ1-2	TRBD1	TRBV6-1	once	TGTGCCAGCAGTGACGTGGGACAGGGCAATGGCTACACCTTC	CASSDVGQGNGYTF
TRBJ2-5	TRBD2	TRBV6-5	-	TGTGCCAGCATCTCGGGACTAGCGGGGTTAGAGACCCAGTACTTC	CASISGLAGLETQYF
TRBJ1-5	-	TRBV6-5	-	TGTGCCAGCAGTTACTCGAACAGGGGCAATCAGCCCCAGCATTTT	CASSYSNRGNQPQHF
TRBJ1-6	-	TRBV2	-	TGTGCCAGCAGGGCTCAGGGATCATACAATTCACCCCTCCACTTT	CASRAQGSYNSPLHF
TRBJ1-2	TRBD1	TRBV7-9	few	TGTGCCAGCAGCTTAGTTACAGGGGTCTCCTATGGCTACACCTTC	CASSLVTGVSYGYTF